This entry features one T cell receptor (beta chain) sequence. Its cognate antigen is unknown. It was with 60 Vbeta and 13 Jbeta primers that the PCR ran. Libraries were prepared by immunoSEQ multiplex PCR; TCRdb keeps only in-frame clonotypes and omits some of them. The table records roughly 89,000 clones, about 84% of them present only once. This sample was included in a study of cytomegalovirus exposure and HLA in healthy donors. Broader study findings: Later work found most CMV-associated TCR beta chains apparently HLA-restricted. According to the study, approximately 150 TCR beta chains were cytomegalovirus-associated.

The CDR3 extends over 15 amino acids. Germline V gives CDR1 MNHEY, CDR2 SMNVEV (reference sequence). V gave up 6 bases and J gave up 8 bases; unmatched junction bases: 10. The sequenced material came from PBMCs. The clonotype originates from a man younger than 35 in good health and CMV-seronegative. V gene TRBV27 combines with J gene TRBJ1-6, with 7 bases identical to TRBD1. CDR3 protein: CASRGLDRAYSPLHF. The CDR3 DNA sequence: TGTGCCAGCAGGGGTCTCGACAGGGCGTATTCACCCCTCCACTTT.